This TCR beta chain came from a study of glioma-infiltrating T cells after dendritic cell vaccination. The wider study: At biweekly intervals, patients got three intradermal dendritic cell vaccine injections. Regarding the study as a whole: Few patients contributed both blood and tumor specimens.

Trimming left V 0 bases short and J 2 bases short, with 14 bases between. This CDR3 is 16 amino acids long. The V gene's germline CDR1 is GTSNPN and CDR2 SVGIG (reference sequence). Patients had residual fresh-frozen tumor tissue and more than two years of survival data. Repertoires were generated with immunoSEQ multiplex PCR, while TCRdb's copy carries only in-frame clones and drops some. The table shows about 82,000 clones, with 70% to 90% occurring only once. About this clone itself: Its cognate antigen is unknown.

The input for sequencing was blood, taken before dendritic cell vaccination. This chain joins TRBV30 and TRBJ1-5, with D possibly matching TRBD1 (6 bases). The receptor was isolated from a human donor with glioblastoma. The CDR3 nucleotides read TGTGCCTGGAGTGTACGATACAGGGACGGCAATCAGCCCCAGCATTTT. Amino acid sequence: CAWSVRYRDGNQPQHF.